One and the same sample provided the 14 T cell receptor beta chains below, sequenced in a study of cytomegalovirus exposure and HLA in healthy donors. The PCR used 60 Vbeta and 13 Jbeta primers. Method: immunoSEQ multiplex PCR; TCRdb's copy keeps in-frame clones and lacks some. The data show some 84,000 clones, with around three fifths seen just once and approximately 15% held by the top ten. The specimen sequenced was PBMCs. Every receptor here comes from a woman between 40 and 50 years old in good health and CMV-seropositive.

There are a few counts of this clone. V and J are TRBV19 and TRBJ2-3, with TRBD2 identical over 11 bases. CDR3 length: 18 amino acids. The V segment lost 4 bases and the J segment 5 bases; nucleotides outside the gene matches: 14. CDR1 is LNHDA and CDR2 is SQIVND in the germline V gene (reference sequence). The CDR3 loop is CASSKGVAGGHPQDTQYF. The CDR3 DNA is TGTGCCAGTAGTAAGGGGGTAGCGGGAGGGCACCCCCAAGATACGCAGTATTTT.

The chain employs TRBV7-9 and TRBJ2-7, with D perhaps TRBD2 (7 bases). The ends were cut back, 5 bases at V and 0 bases at J, with 14 bases in the middle. CDR3 length: 15 amino acids. Germline V gives CDR1 SEHNR, CDR2 FQNEAQ (reference sequence). CDR3 nucleotide sequence: TGTGCCAGCAGCCCAAGGGCGGGGGCCTCCTACGAGCAGTACTTC. This translates into CASSPRAGASYEQYF. Using reference TRBV7-9 and TRBJ2-7 for the parts outside the CDR3, the full variable domain is DTGVSQNPRHKITKRGQNVTFRCDPISEHNRLYWYRQTLGQGPEFLTYFQNEAQLEKSRLLSDRFSAERPKGSFSTLEIQRTEQGDSAMYLCASSPRAGASYEQYFGPGTRLTVT.

The genes are TRBV7-9 and TRBJ1-2; D may be TRBD1 (5 bases). The CDR3 runs 14 residues. CDR1 and CDR2 from the germline V gene are SEHNR and FQNEAQ (reference sequence). Trimming removed 3 bases at V and 8 bases at J, with 16 bases between. The CDR3 coding sequence is TGTGCCAGCAGCTTGGGGGGTGCGGGCCTGGGCTACACCTTC. As protein: CASSLGGAGLGYTF.

A few counts support this clone. The chain joins TRBV6-5 to TRBJ2-7; 7 bases agree with TRBD1. The germline CDR1 and CDR2 sequences are MNHEY and SVGAGI. With 6 bases clipped from V and 2 bases from J, the junction kept 10 bases outside the gene matches. CDR3 length equals 15 residues. CDR3 nucleotide sequence: TGTGCCAGCAGATCTCAACCTACAGGGGCCTACGAGCAGTACTTC. Translating gives CASRSQPTGAYEQYF.

V is TRBV5-1 and J is TRBJ2-1; 10 bases map to TRBD2. The CDR3 has 17 residues. V trimming: 0 bases; J trimming: 3 bases; junction bases outside the gene matches: 6. Germline CDR1 reads SGHRS; CDR2 reads YFSETQ. The CDR3 loop is CASSLDLTSGVYNEQFF. CDR3 nucleotides: TGCGCCAGCAGCTTGGACCTTACTAGCGGGGTCTACAATGAGCAGTTCTTC. Using reference TRBV5-1 and TRBJ2-1 for the parts outside the CDR3, the full variable domain is KAGVTQTPRYLIKTRGQQVTLSCSPISGHRSVSWYQQTPGQGLQFLFEYFSETQRNKGNFPGRFSGRQFSNSRSEMNVSTLELGDSALYLCASSLDLTSGVYNEQFFGPGTRLTVL.

This clone was observed a few times. The chain couples TRBV7-9 to TRBJ1-1; 7 positions agree with TRBD1. The CDR3 loop spans 15 amino acids. Germline loops: CDR1 SEHNR, CDR2 FQNEAQ (reference sequence). J was trimmed by 0 bases and V by 1 base; bases with no gene match: 2. CDR3 in amino acids: CASSLGDSLNTEAFF. CDR3 sequence (DNA): TGTGCCAGCAGCTTAGGGGACAGCTTGAACACTGAAGCTTTCTTT.

The chain employs TRBV11-2 and TRBJ2-5; D unclear. Trimming shortened V by 2 bases and J by 8 bases, and 6 bases separated the two germline ends. Germline CDR1 reads SGHAT; CDR2 reads FQNNGV. This CDR3 contains 11 residues. CDR3 bases: TGTGCCAGCAGCTTAAGCCATACCCAGTACTTC. Its translation: CASSLSHTQYF.

This clone was seen just once. The chain uses TRBV6-5 and TRBJ2-7, with a possible D match to TRBD1 (5 bases). CDR1 and CDR2 from the germline V gene are MNHEY and SVGAGI. There are 16 residues in the CDR3. The V gene lost 0 bases and the J gene lost 6 bases, with 18 bases spanning the gap. The CDR3 sequence is CASSYSIVRRRGEQYF. CDR3 sequence (DNA): TGTGCCAGCAGTTACTCGATTGTGCGCCGAAGGGGCGAGCAGTACTTC.

The chain combines TRBV6-1 with TRBJ2-2; 9 nucleotides line up with TRBD1. CDR3 length equals 15 residues. Germline-derived CDR1 and CDR2 are MNHNS and SASEGT. V lost 3 bases, J lost 6 bases, and 5 bases stayed unmatched. DNA for the CDR3: TGTGCCAGCAGTGATGGGACAGGGTCCGCCGGGGAGCTGTTTTTT. Its protein product is CASSDGTGSAGELFF.

The rearrangement links TRBV2 to TRBJ1-5, with 9 bases identical to TRBD1. The CDR3 is 16 residues long. V shed 6 bases, J shed 1 base, and the junction held 7 bases outside the gene matches. CDR1 and CDR2 from the germline V gene are SNHLY and FYNNEI. CDR3 protein: CASSQQGAASNQPQHF. The CDR3 DNA reads as TGTGCCAGCAGCCAACAGGGGGCAGCGAGCAATCAGCCCCAGCATTTT.

This chain joins TRBV28 and TRBJ2-7; D not resolved. Trimming shortened V by 7 bases and J by 2 bases, and 12 bases separated the two germline ends. CDR1 and CDR2 (germline): MDHEN, SYDVKM. This CDR3 comprises 13 residues. The CDR3 region has the DNA TGTGCCAGCAAGCTCACACAGACCTACGAGCAGTACTTC. Its protein is CASKLTQTYEQYF.

V is TRBV11-3 and J is TRBJ2-4; 9 positions match TRBD1. Losses at the gene ends were 1 base for V and 7 bases for J; bases not matched to a gene: 5. The V gene's germline CDR1 is SGHNT and CDR2 YENEEA. The CDR3 runs 15 residues. This chain's CDR3 is CASSLGGQGYNIQYF. The CDR3 DNA is TGTGCCAGCAGCTTAGGAGGACAGGGGTATAACATTCAGTACTTC.

This chain joins TRBV14 and TRBJ1-2; the D gene is possibly TRBD1 (5 bases). CDR3 size: 15 residues. Germline CDR1 reads SGHDN; CDR2 reads FVKESK. Trimming took off 0 bases at V and 3 bases at J, with 11 bases between the two ends. In nucleotides, the CDR3 is TGTGCCAGCAGCCAAGATTGGGGCAGCTACTATGGCTACACCTTC. It yields the protein CASSQDWGSYYGYTF.

The chain recombines TRBV18 with TRBJ2-5, with 8 bases lining up with TRBD1. V lost 3 bases, J lost 4 bases, and 4 bases stayed unmatched. Germline V gene data show CDR1 as KGHSH and CDR2 as LQKENI. The CDR3 is 14 residues long. CDR3 loop: CASSPSGGTETQYF. In DNA form, the CDR3 reads TGTGCCAGCTCACCGTCAGGGGGCACAGAGACCCAGTACTTC.